These T cell receptor beta chains were read from a single sample in a study of blood T cells in healthy people across ages. Using its own MiXCR run on the 5' RACE reads, TCRdb lists one record per CDR3 protein. The sample includes 1.5 million to 2 million distinct CDR3 sequences, less than 50% of them seen just once. Sequences were obtained from blood. The receptors here all came from a woman aged 40 to 50 in good health. Each CDR3 is given with its conserved first and last residue. A D gene is named only where the DNA matches it firmly. The listing skips clone size in some rows; elsewhere it reads once, few, many or a size class.

cdr3_length	clone_size	v_call	d_call	j_call	cdr3_nt	cdr3_aa
15	-	TRBV9	-	TRBJ2-5	TGTGCCAGCAGCGTGGACGGGACTCAGCAAGAGACCCAGTACTTC	CASSVDGTQQETQYF
11	-	TRBV20-1	TRBD1	TRBJ2-1	TGCAGTGCTATCATCTCGGGACAGGCGTTCTTC	CSAIISGQAFF
13	-	TRBV14	-	TRBJ1-2	TGTGCCAGCAGTCCGGTCGGTAACTATGGCTACACCTTC	CASSPVGNYGYTF
14	-	TRBV20-1	-	TRBJ1-2	TGCAGTGCTAGAGTTATAGGGGAGAGTTATGGCTACACCTTC	CSARVIGESYGYTF
16	once	TRBV6-6	-	TRBJ2-1	TGTGCCAGCAGTTACTCGATAATCCACTCCTACAATGAGCAGTTCTTC	CASSYSIIHSYNEQFF
14	-	TRBV7-8	-	TRBJ1-1	TGTGCCAGCAGCTTAGTGGAGAGGGGCCCTGAAGCTTTCTTT	CASSLVERGPEAFF
15	-	TRBV28	-	TRBJ1-5	TGTGCCAGCATTCCAACGGACAATTCCAATCAGCCCCAGCATTTT	CASIPTDNSNQPQHF
15	-	TRBV12-3/TRBV12-4	-	TRBJ2-7	TGTGCCAGCAGTTTAACTTCTGTCAGGTCCTACGAGCAGTACTTC	CASSLTSVRSYEQYF
12	-	TRBV6-2/TRBV6-3	-	TRBJ2-5	TGTGCCAGCAGCGCGGGACTCCAGACCCAGTACTTC	CASSAGLQTQYF
13	many	TRBV5-1	-	TRBJ2-3	TGCGCCAGCAGCTTGACCCTGGGAGATACGCAGTATTTT	CASSLTLGDTQYF
10	few	TRBV6-6	-	TRBJ1-2	TGTGCCAGCTGGAGCTATGGCTACACCTTC	CASWSYGYTF
15	few	TRBV10-3	-	TRBJ2-1	TGTGCCTCCGGGGACTCCCTGAGCTCCTACAATGAGCAGTTCTTC	CASGDSLSSYNEQFF
14	-	TRBV6-2/TRBV6-3	-	TRBJ2-7	TGTGCCAGCAGTTCCAACTTCGCGGGTTTCGAGCAGTACTTC	CASSSNFAGFEQYF
14	-	TRBV6-5	-	TRBJ2-1	TGTGCCAGCAGTTACATGCGGGTCTCCAATGAGCAGTTCTTC	CASSYMRVSNEQFF
13	-	TRBV6-2/TRBV6-3	-	TRBJ2-5	TGTGCCAGCAAAGGACAGCTCCCAGAGACCCAGTACTTC	CASKGQLPETQYF